Below, 2 T cell receptor beta chains from the same sample are listed, as sequenced in a study of cytomegalovirus exposure and HLA in healthy donors. In the PCR, 60 Vbeta and 13 Jbeta primers were used. Measured with immunoSEQ multiplex PCR; TCRdb has only the in-frame clones, and not every one. In the table there are 65,000 to 85,000 clones, about three quarters of which are singletons. The sample comprised PBMCs. These receptors all come from a man aged 45 to 65 in good health and CMV-seropositive.

V usage is TRBV15 and J usage is TRBJ1-3, with 8 bases matching TRBD1. The CDR3 sequence is 15 residues long. The germline CDR1 and CDR2 sequences are LNHNV and YYDKDF (reference sequence). V lost 2 bases and J lost 4; bases outside the gene matches: 4. The CDR3 protein is CATSRYRQGGNTIYF. In DNA form, the CDR3 reads TGTGCCACCAGCAGATACAGACAGGGGGGAAACACCATATATTTT.

This chain joins TRBV5-1 and TRBJ1-2, with D possibly being TRBD1 (5 bases). The CDR3 loop spans 13 amino acids. The V and J ends lost 4 bases and 6 bases respectively, with 13 bases between them. Per germline, CDR1 SGHRS and CDR2 YFSETQ. CDR3 in DNA: TGCGCCAGCAGCCAGGGACTAGGAGATGGCTACACCTTC. It encodes CASSQGLGDGYTF.